The clone carrying this T cell receptor beta chain was seen more than once but under ten times. Germline V gene sequence: CDR1 SGHRS, CDR2 YFSETQ. V lost 0 bases and J lost 3; bases outside the gene matches: 5. The CDR3 covers 15 residues. Via MiXCR, TCRdb re-called the 5' RACE reads, giving one row per CDR3 protein. The sample has about 34,000 distinct CDR3 sequences, about a quarter seen once. This clonotype was sampled from a female donor with breast cancer. Input material: naive CD4+ T cells sorted from a lymph node. Subset denoted: naive CD4+ T cells, CD4+CD45RA+CD25-. The V and J genes are TRBV5-1 and TRBJ2-5; 7 nucleotides line up with TRBD1. The CDR3 DNA reads as TGCGCCAGCAGCTTGGCTGGGACAGAAAAAGAGACCCAGTACTTC. Encoded protein: CASSLAGTEKETQYF.